The source of this T cell receptor beta chain is a study of Ad26.COV2.S vaccination and SARS-CoV-2 variants. Treatment denoted: about 20 received Ad26.COV2.S at low or high dose, single or two shots; about 5 received placebo; per-sample allocation not given. Collection of the samples took place on day 63 after the first injection of vaccine or placebo. Libraries were prepared by immunoSEQ multiplex PCR; TCRdb keeps only in-frame clonotypes and omits some of them. In the table there are 450,000 to 550,000 clones, about 91% of which are singletons. The germline V gene has CDR1 MNHNS and CDR2 SASEGT. Trimming cost V 1 base and J 8 bases, with 14 bases left between them. The CDR3 contains 14 residues.

This TCR was recovered from a person aged 18-60 years who received the Ad26.COV2.S COVID-19 vaccine or a placebo. The sample was peripheral blood, taken in a trial of Ad26.COV2.S vaccine versus placebo. J is TRBJ1-2 and V is TRBV6-1; the D is unclear. DNA for the CDR3: TGTGCCAGCAGTGAAGTTGTGGGGTCTCAGGGCTACACCTTC. Translation gives CASSEVVGSQGYTF.